This T cell receptor beta chain appears in the sequencing data of a study of T cells in Graves' hyperthyroidism and ophthalmopathy. The length of the CDR3 is 18 residues. The germline V and J ends were trimmed by 5 bases and 0 bases, with 23 bases remaining between them. CDR1 is SGHVT and CDR2 is SQSDAQ in the germline V gene. With respect to this clonotype: Antigen unknown.

For the diagnoses, clinical symptoms, serum thyroxine and TRAb, thyroid ultrasound and orbital computed tomography were used. PBMCs were derived from about 10 ml fresh peripheral blood. Study outcomes and limitations: Within blood appeared most thyroid clonotypes that had expanded above 0.001. Model output signaled ophthalmopathy a median about 6.3 months ahead of onset.

From RNA transcripts, TCR beta CDR3 regions were amplified. First-round RT-PCR targeting the TCR CDR3 was performed with the HTBI primer set. TCRdb re-derived calls from the multiplex PCR reads in MiXCR, one entry per CDR3 protein. Among approximately 600,000 distinct CDR3 sequences listed, less than 25% were seen once. The clonotype was recovered from a young man with Graves' ophthalmopathy. Sequencing used blood. The chain joins TRBV7-4 to TRBJ2-7; the D call may be TRBD1 or TRBD2 (5 bases each). CDR3 sequence (DNA): TGTGCCAGCAGCGCTTGGGGTTCTTGGTGGGGGTGCTCCTACGAGCAGTACTTC. It translates to CASSAWGSWWGCSYEQYF.